This is a list of T cell receptor beta chains from one sample in a study of Graves' ophthalmopathy and Graves' hyperthyroidism. In TCRdb, the multiplex PCR reads were re-called with MiXCR into one record per CDR3 protein. The sample lists about 550,000 distinct CDR3 sequences; roughly 39% were seen once. Material for sequencing was peripheral blood or thyroid tissue (not recorded which). These receptors were collected from an adult man with Graves' hyperthyroidism. Both conserved end residues are part of each CDR3. Fields, in order: J gene, D gene, clone size, V gene, CDR3 DNA, CDR3 protein. The D gene is left open where the match is weak. Rows may omit the clone size; those that give it use once, few, many or a size class.

TRBJ1-5 | TRBD1 | few | TRBV12-3/TRBV12-4 | TGTGCCAGCAGATCGACAGGGACGGGTCAGCCCCAGCATTTT | CASRSTGTGQPQHF
TRBJ1-1 | - | many | TRBV2 | TGTGCCAGCAATCCTGAAGCCCTCTGGAACACTGAAGCTTTCTTT | CASNPEALWNTEAFF
TRBJ1-2 | - | many | TRBV7-9 | TGTGCCAGCAGCTTCCGGGACTGGTATGGCTACACCTTC | CASSFRDWYGYTF
TRBJ1-2 | TRBD1 | - | TRBV20-1 | TGCAGTGCAAGACAGGGATTGAGCTATGGCTACACCTTC | CSARQGLSYGYTF
TRBJ1-1 | - | many | TRBV27 | TGTGCCAGCAGTTCTGGTACGGCTGAAGCTTTCTTT | CASSSGTAEAFF
TRBJ2-7 | TRBD2 | - | TRBV7-9 | TGCGCCAGCAGGCCAGGACTAGTGGGGGGTATCTACGAGCAGTACTTC | CASRPGLVGGIYEQYF
TRBJ1-6 | - | - | TRBV5-1 | TGCGCCAGCAGCTTCTCGGGGGATAATTCACCCCTCCACTTT | CASSFSGDNSPLHF
TRBJ1-1 | - | many | TRBV24-1 | TGTGCCACCAGAGAAAGGGGAGGCACTGAAGCTTTCTTT | CATRERGGTEAFF
TRBJ1-5 | TRBD1 | few | TRBV2 | TGTGCCAGCAGTCCAGGACAGGCAGGGCCCCAGCATTTT | CASSPGQAGPQHF
TRBJ2-7 | - | many | TRBV20-1 | TGCAGTGCCCCCGGCGGGGGCGCCTACGAGCAGTACTTC | CSAPGGGAYEQYF
TRBJ1-4 | - | - | TRBV15 | TGTGCCACCAGCAGTCCCCGTGGAGGGTGGCCTAATGAAAAACTGTTTTTT | CATSSPRGGWPNEKLFF
TRBJ2-5 | - | many | TRBV9 | TGTGCCAGCAGCGTCTCCTTCAGGGCAGTTTGGGAGACCCAGTACTTC | CASSVSFRAVWETQYF
TRBJ2-5 | TRBD2 | many | TRBV15 | TGTGCCACCAGCACCCGAGCGGGGGATAAGACCCAGTACTTC | CATSTRAGDKTQYF
TRBJ2-6 | - | many | TRBV24-1 | TGTGCCACCAGTGATTTGCGCAGGGTAAACTCTGGGGCCAACGTCCTGACTTTC | CATSDLRRVNSGANVLTF
TRBJ1-2 | - | many | TRBV15 | TGTGCCACCAGAGATCTTTACAGGGTGGATAATGGCTACACCTTC | CATRDLYRVDNGYTF
TRBJ2-7 | TRBD2 | - | TRBV11-2 | TGTGCCAGTGGACTAGCGGAATCCTACGAGCAGTACTTC | CASGLAESYEQYF
TRBJ2-3 | - | few | TRBV20-1 | TGCAGTGGCCTGGCCGACACAGATACGCAGTATTTT | CSGLADTDTQYF
TRBJ2-5 | - | - | TRBV28 | TGTGCCAGCAGTCCCGACAGCGCTGACCTTCAAGAGACCCAGTACTTC | CASSPDSADLQETQYF
TRBJ1-1 | - | many | TRBV12-3/TRBV12-4 | TGTGCCAGCAGTGAAGCAGGGGATCCGAACACTGAAGCTTTCTTT | CASSEAGDPNTEAFF
TRBJ2-7 | - | - | TRBV29-1 | TGCAGCTTAGCGCCGGACAGCTTCTACGAGCAGTACTTC | CSLAPDSFYEQYF
TRBJ1-5 | - | - | TRBV12-5 | TGTGCTAGTGGTTTTTGGGCCGGAACGAGGAGTCGGAATCAGCCCCAGCATTTT | CASGFWAGTRSRNQPQHF
TRBJ2-1 | - | - | TRBV24-1 | TGTGCCACCAGTGCGCCCGTCTACAATGAGCAGTTCTTC | CATSAPVYNEQFF
TRBJ2-2 | TRBD2 | few | TRBV12-3/TRBV12-4 | TGTGCCAGCAGTTTACGAACTAGCGGGAGGGCCGGGGAGCTGTTTTTT | CASSLRTSGRAGELFF
TRBJ2-7 | TRBD2 | - | TRBV5-6 | TGTGCCAGCAGCTTGGGACGACTAGCGGAGTGGGGCTACGAGCAGTACTTC | CASSLGRLAEWGYEQYF
TRBJ2-3 | - | - | TRBV9 | TGTGCCAGCAGCGATAGCGGTACTCAGCGGGATACGCAGTATTTT | CASSDSGTQRDTQYF
TRBJ1-1 | - | many | TRBV10-3 | TGTGCCATCAGTGATCGGGGGTATGAAGCTTTCTTT | CAISDRGYEAFF
TRBJ1-1 | - | many | TRBV2 | TGTGCCAGCAGTGAGGCATGGGGGACACACACTGAAGCTTTCTTT | CASSEAWGTHTEAFF
TRBJ2-2 | - | many | TRBV5-1 | TGCGCCAGCAGCACGGTGGGTGCGAGGGAGCTGTTTTTT | CASSTVGARELFF
TRBJ2-2 | - | many | TRBV12-3/TRBV12-4 | TGTGCCAGCAGTTTACTCTTAGTCACCGGGGAGCTGTTTTTT | CASSLLLVTGELFF
TRBJ2-7 | - | - | TRBV7-4 | TGTGCCAGCAGCTTAGGGAGCTCCTACGGGCAGTACTTC | CASSLGSSYGQYF
TRBJ2-3 | - | - | TRBV30 | TGTGCCTGGAGTGAGGGGTCAGGCACAGATACGCAGTATTTT | CAWSEGSGTDTQYF
TRBJ1-1 | - | - | TRBV2 | TGTGCCAGCAGCGAACTGGGGAAATGGGCTTTCTTT | CASSELGKWAFF
TRBJ2-6 | - | few | TRBV7-2 | TGTGCCAGCAGCCAAGTGGGGAGACAGGGAGGCTCTGGGGCCAACGTCCTGACTTTC | CASSQVGRQGGSGANVLTF
TRBJ1-1 | - | many | TRBV5-1 | TGCGCCAGCAGCTCGACTACAGAAGCTTTCTTT | CASSSTTEAFF
TRBJ2-3 | - | few | TRBV29-1 | TGCAGCGTTTCCGGGACGGCCCAAAGCACAGATACGCAGTATTTT | CSVSGTAQSTDTQYF
TRBJ1-4 | - | few | TRBV6-5 | TGTGCCAGCAGTTCCAGGGGTACGACTAATGAAAAACTGTTTTTT | CASSSRGTTNEKLFF
TRBJ1-5 | - | - | TRBV7-8 | TGTGCCAGCAGTGTTACGGAGGGTTCCGCCCAGCCCCAGCATTTT | CASSVTEGSAQPQHF
TRBJ1-4 | TRBD1 | many | TRBV15 | TGTGCCACCGCTAGAGGACAGGGTCCTGGTATTGAAAAACTGTTTTTT | CATARGQGPGIEKLFF
TRBJ2-7 | - | - | TRBV2 | TGTGCCAGCAGAGACGGGGTCTTCTACGAGCAGTACTTC | CASRDGVFYEQYF
TRBJ1-1 | - | - | TRBV18 | TGTGCCAGCTCACCACAGGCCCAGACTGAAGCTTTCTTT | CASSPQAQTEAFF
TRBJ2-7 | TRBD1 | many | TRBV29-1 | TGCAGTGTTGGGACAGGGGATGAGCAGTACTTC | CSVGTGDEQYF
TRBJ1-4 | TRBD1 | - | TRBV12-3/TRBV12-4 | TGTGCCAGCAGTTTAGGGGGACAGGGAGCCGAAAAACTGTTTTTT | CASSLGGQGAEKLFF
TRBJ2-7 | - | many | TRBV20-1 | TGCAGTGCCCCCAGGACAACCTACGAGCAGTACTTC | CSAPRTTYEQYF
TRBJ1-2 | - | - | TRBV20-1 | TGCAGTGCTAGTTATGACCGGACCGCTAACTATGGCTACACCTTC | CSASYDRTANYGYTF
TRBJ2-7 | TRBD2 | once | TRBV15 | TGTGCCACCAGCAGTGGTCTAGCGGGAGGGCCTTACGAGCAGTACTTC | CATSSGLAGGPYEQYF
TRBJ2-5 | - | - | TRBV29-1 | TGCAGCGTTGAGGAGGTCGGAACGCGGGAGACCCAGTACTTC | CSVEEVGTRETQYF
TRBJ1-2 | - | - | TRBV7-6 | TGTGCCAGCAGCTCCGCGAGGACGGGCGACTATGGCTACACCTTC | CASSSARTGDYGYTF
TRBJ2-1 | - | many | TRBV5-8 | TGTGCCAGCAGCGCCTTCAATGAGCAGTTCTTC | CASSAFNEQFF
TRBJ2-7 | - | many | TRBV15 | TGTGCCACCAGCAGAGATCTGGTCCAGGGGGGGTACGAGCAGTACTTC | CATSRDLVQGGYEQYF